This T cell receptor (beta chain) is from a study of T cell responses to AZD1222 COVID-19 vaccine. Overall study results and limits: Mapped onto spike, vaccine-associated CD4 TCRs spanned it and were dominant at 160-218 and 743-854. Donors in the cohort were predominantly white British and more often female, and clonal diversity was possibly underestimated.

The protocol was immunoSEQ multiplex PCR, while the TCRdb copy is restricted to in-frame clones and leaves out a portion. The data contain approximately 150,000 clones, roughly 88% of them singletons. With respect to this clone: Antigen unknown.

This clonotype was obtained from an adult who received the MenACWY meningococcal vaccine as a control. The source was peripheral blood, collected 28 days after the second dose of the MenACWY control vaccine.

The CDR3 spells CASSQDDSGSSEQYF. As DNA, the CDR3 is TGTGCCAGCAGCCAAGATGACAGCGGGAGTAGCGAGCAGTACTTC. The gene calls are TRBV3-1 (or the pseudogene TRBV3-2) and TRBJ2-7, with 8 bases matching TRBD2. This CDR3 contains 15 residues. Germline values: CDR1 LGHDT, CDR2 YNNKEL (reference sequence). V shed 0 bases and J 6 bases; nucleotides not matched to a gene: 7.